The next 32 T cell receptor beta chains were all read from a single sample in a study of blood T cell repertoires in COVID-19. Libraries were prepared by immunoSEQ multiplex PCR; TCRdb keeps only in-frame clonotypes and omits some of them. This table holds tens of thousands of clones, about 92% found once. Sequenced sample: peripheral blood. Receptor source: a human donor in a cohort sampled during active COVID-19.

V and J are TRBV3-1 (or the pseudogene TRBV3-2) and TRBJ1-1, with 8 bases matching TRBD1. In germline, CDR1 is LGHDT, CDR2 YNNKEL (reference sequence). V dropped 8 bases and J dropped 0; count of bases not matched to a gene: 5. The CDR3 sequence is 14 residues long. The CDR3: CASGTGLLNTEAFF. CDR3 nucleotides: TGTGCCAGCGGGACAGGTCTTCTGAACACTGAAGCTTTCTTT.

The genes are TRBV5-4 and TRBJ2-7; D is ambiguous. This CDR3 region has 15 residues. Germline V gives CDR1 SGHNT, CDR2 YYREEE (reference sequence). Trimming took 0 bases from V and 0 from J, leaving 10 bases between them. CDR3 sequence: CASSLDWARSYEQYF. CDR3 in DNA: TGTGCCAGCAGCTTGGATTGGGCACGCTCCTACGAGCAGTACTTC.

CDR3 loop: CASSIVGAGGPLEQFF. The CDR3 nucleotides read TGTGCCAGTAGTATAGTGGGAGCGGGGGGGCCTCTTGAGCAGTTCTTC. The gene calls are TRBV19 and TRBJ2-1, with TRBD2 matching over 10 bases. Germline CDR1 reads LNHDA; CDR2 reads SQIVND (reference sequence). This CDR3 spans 16 amino acids. The trim removed 1 base at V and 9 bases at J, leaving 9 bases unmatched.

CDR3 in amino acids: CASSQEAGTKQFF. In nucleotides, the CDR3 is TGTGCCAGCAGCCAAGAAGCCGGGACTAAGCAGTTCTTC. V is TRBV3-1 (or the pseudogene TRBV3-2) and J is TRBJ2-1, with 7 bases identical to TRBD2. V shed 0 bases and J 11 bases; nucleotides not matched to a gene: 4. Germline CDR1 reads LGHDT; CDR2 reads YNNKEL (reference sequence). The CDR3 is 13 residues long.

This sequence joins TRBV6-5 and TRBJ2-3; maybe TRBD2 (5 bases). This CDR3 comprises 15 residues. Germline CDR1 MNHEY, CDR2 SVGAGI. Trimming removed 2 bases from V and 5 bases from J, with 14 bases in between. This chain's CDR3 is CASSYVRGLGDTQYF. The CDR3 nucleotides are TGTGCCAGCAGTTACGTCCGGGGATTAGGAGATACGCAGTATTTT.

The J gene is TRBJ2-4, the V gene TRBV28; 8 bases match TRBD1. Per the germline V gene, CDR1 is MDHEN and CDR2 is SYDVKM. V was clipped by 4 bases and J by 3 bases; unmatched bases: 8. The CDR3 is 16 residues long. The CDR3 sequence is CASSSQGARVKNIQYF. The CDR3 nucleotides read TGTGCCAGCAGTTCCCAGGGGGCGCGAGTCAAAAACATTCAGTACTTC.

CDR3 sequence: CATSDGLFTQYF. The CDR3 DNA is TGTGCCACCAGTGATGGGCTGTTTACGCAGTATTTT. V is TRBV24-1 and J is TRBJ2-3; D is unresolved. Germline V gene data show CDR1 as KGHDR and CDR2 as SFDVKD. There are 12 residues in the CDR3. Trimming removed 3 bases at V and 8 bases at J, with 8 bases between.

This clone has a single count. This chain uses TRBV27 with TRBJ2-5; the match to TRBD2 covers 11 bases. The CDR3 sequence is 17 residues long. After removal of 4 bases from V and 1 base from J, the junction contained 8 bases not matched to a gene. The germline gives CDR1 MNHEY, CDR2 SMNVEV (reference sequence). The CDR3 region is CASSSRLAGGPQETQYF. For the CDR3, the DNA is TGTGCCAGCAGTTCCCGGCTAGCGGGGGGCCCCCAAGAGACCCAGTACTTC.

This chain connects TRBV4-3 to TRBJ1-1; D is perhaps TRBD1 (5 bases). The V and J ends lost 3 bases and 4 bases respectively, with 24 bases between them. Germline CDR1 reads LGHNA; CDR2 reads YSLEER. The CDR3 is made up of 18 amino acids. CDR3 sequence (DNA): TGCGCCAGCAGCCATACTCCGACGCAGGCCTTAGGGGTCACTGAAGCTTTCTTT. Its translation: CASSHTPTQALGVTEAFF.

This clone was observed a single time. This chain connects TRBV18 to TRBJ1-2, with 9 bases matching TRBD1. CDR3 size: 14 residues. The germline CDR1 and CDR2 sequences are KGHSH and LQKENI. V gave up 3 bases and J gave up 4 bases; unmatched junction bases: 3. CDR3 nucleotide sequence: TGTGCCAGCTCACCGGGGACAGGGCCCTATGGCTACACCTTC. This encodes CASSPGTGPYGYTF.

The V gene is TRBV25-1, the J gene TRBJ2-3; 9 bases are shared with TRBD1. Per the germline V gene, CDR1 is MGHDK and CDR2 is SYGVNS. The CDR3 length is 16 residues. The ends lost 7 bases at V and 5 bases at J; junction bases unmatched: 13. CDR3 coding DNA: TGTGCCAGCACCGGGGGCCTCGGGACAGGGCTAGATACGCAGTATTTT. Encoded protein: CASTGGLGTGLDTQYF.

With respect to this clone: The sample has other DNA sequences that encode this CDR3 too. The chain is built from TRBV5-1 and TRBJ1-1, with D possibly TRBD1 on 5 matching bases. V lost 2 bases to trimming and J lost 2 bases, with 7 bases between them. Looked up from germline, CDR1 is SGHRS and CDR2 is YFSETQ. This CDR3 is built from 13 residues. CDR3 sequence: CASSFDSNTEAFF. The CDR3 DNA reads TGCGCCAGCAGCTTCGACAGTAACACTGAAGCTTTCTTT.

DNA of the CDR3: TGTGCCAGCAGCTTAGGGACAGGGTCGCGGCAAAACATTCAGTACTTC. Protein product: CASSLGTGSRQNIQYF. The rearrangement joins TRBV7-9 to TRBJ2-4, with 8 bases that match TRBD1. This CDR3 comprises 16 residues. Trimming took 1 base from V and 5 from J; bases not matched to a gene: 7. Germline assignment: CDR1 SEHNR and CDR2 FQNEAQ (reference sequence).

The rearrangement uses TRBV3-1 (or the pseudogene TRBV3-2) and TRBJ2-7; TRBD1 matches 7 bases. The CDR3 has 13 residues. J was trimmed by 1 base and V by 6 bases; bases with no gene match: 3. Germline CDR1 LGHDT, CDR2 YNNKEL (reference sequence). The CDR3 protein is CASRPGQSYEQYF. The CDR3 nucleotides are TGTGCCAGCAGACCGGGACAGTCCTACGAGCAGTACTTC.

The chain combines TRBV9 with TRBJ1-5; 7 bases agree with TRBD1. V lost 2 bases, J lost 7 bases, and 9 bases stayed unmatched. CDR3 length equals 15 residues. The germline V gene has CDR1 SGDLS and CDR2 YYNGEE. CDR3 sequence: CASSVSDRVSQPQHF. The CDR3 DNA is TGTGCCAGCAGCGTTAGCGACAGGGTTTCGCAGCCCCAGCATTTT.

This clone was seen a single time. This rearrangement joins TRBV28 to TRBJ2-7; TRBD1 might be the D (6 bases). V lost 6 bases and J 2 bases, leaving 14 bases between the germline ends. This CDR3 contains 14 residues. Germline V gene sequence: CDR1 MDHEN, CDR2 SYDVKM. This CDR3 reads CASRTAGVTYEQYF. CDR3 sequence (DNA): TGTGCCAGCAGAACGGCAGGGGTCACCTACGAGCAGTACTTC.

The chain joins TRBV19 to TRBJ2-1; TRBD1 aligns across 10 bases. CDR3 length: 15 residues. Germline V gene lookup returns CDR1 LNHDA and CDR2 SQIVND (reference sequence). With V trimmed by 7 bases and J by 6 bases, 9 bases remained unmatched. The CDR3 loop reads CASIQGQGSTNEQFF. CDR3 nucleotide sequence: TGTGCCAGTATACAGGGACAGGGGTCAACCAATGAGCAGTTCTTC.

V usage is TRBV18 and J usage is TRBJ2-5, with TRBD2 identical over 10 bases. The CDR3 runs to 15 residues. Germline CDR1 is KGHSH and CDR2 is LQKENI. Trimming removed 0 bases from V and 5 bases from J; junction bases left unmatched: 3. CDR3 nucleotide sequence: TGTGCCAGCTCACCACCCAGCGGGGGGGCTGAGACCCAGTACTTC. Translating it yields CASSPPSGGAETQYF.

This chain connects TRBV10-3 to TRBJ1-4; D is unclear. Germline CDR1 ENHRY, CDR2 SYGVKD. The V and J ends lost 0 bases and 7 bases respectively, with 9 bases between them. The CDR3 spans 14 residues. The CDR3 protein is CAISESGGLEKLFF. In DNA, the CDR3 is TGTGCCATCAGTGAGTCCGGAGGGCTTGAAAAACTGTTTTTT.

The chain employs TRBV2 and TRBJ1-6; D call uncertain. CDR3 size: 11 residues. Germline V gives CDR1 SNHLY, CDR2 FYNNEI. Trimming took off 5 bases at V and 14 bases at J, with 10 bases between the two ends. The CDR3 sequence: CASSLSFTLHF. The CDR3 DNA reads as TGTGCCAGCAGTCTCAGTTTTACCCTCCACTTT.

The DNA for the CDR3 is TGTGCCATCAGTGCTGGACAGGGTGGACTTGGACTGTTTTTT. It encodes CAISAGQGGLGLFF. The chain joins TRBV10-3 to TRBJ1-4, with TRBD1 identical over 8 bases. V lost 4 bases and J lost 13; bases outside the gene matches: 11. CDR1 and CDR2 (germline): ENHRY, SYGVKD. The CDR3 runs 14 residues.

The chain couples TRBV7-2 to TRBJ1-2, with 9 bases fitting TRBD1. The junction had 9 bases not matched to a gene; V was cut back by 5 bases and J by 5 bases. In germline, CDR1 is SGHTA, CDR2 FQGNSA. The CDR3 is made up of 15 amino acids. The DNA for the CDR3 is TGTGCCAGCAGCACTACAGGGGGCGCTGGGTATGGCTACACCTTC. This codes for CASSTTGGAGYGYTF.

The chain employs TRBV29-1 and TRBJ2-3; TRBD2 might be the D (5 bases). The germline gives CDR1 SQVTM, CDR2 ANQGSEA. Trimming took 4 bases from V and 4 from J, leaving 15 bases between them. The length of the CDR3 is 14 residues. The CDR3 reads CSVGAAVTPDTQYF. CDR3 in DNA: TGCAGCGTTGGAGCGGCGGTCACCCCAGATACGCAGTATTTT.

The chain recombines TRBV15 with TRBJ1-5, with 9 nucleotides matching TRBD1. The CDR3 extends over 16 amino acids. The J segment lost 4 bases and the V segment lost 1 base, leaving 5 bases of the junction unmatched. From germline, CDR1 is LNHNV and CDR2 YYDKDF (reference sequence). DNA of the CDR3: TGTGCCACCAGCAGAGCCGCGACAGGGGGAAATCAGCCCCAGCATTTT. It encodes CATSRAATGGNQPQHF.

The rearrangement links TRBV10-1 to TRBJ2-2; no firm D call. Germline V gives CDR1 WNHNN, CDR2 SYGVQD (reference sequence). The CDR3 length is 13 residues. Trimming shortened V by 5 bases and J by 1 base, and 5 bases separated the two germline ends. CDR3 coding DNA: TGCGCCAGCAGTAGACAGAACACCGGGGAGCTGTTTTTT. Encoded protein: CASSRQNTGELFF.

The genes are TRBV19 and TRBJ1-2, with D unclear. The CDR3 consists of 14 residues. Trimming shortened V by 3 bases and J by 1 base, and 9 bases separated the two germline ends. Per the germline V gene, CDR1 is LNHDA and CDR2 is SQIVND (reference sequence). The CDR3 loop reads CASSIAGVNYGYTF. CDR3 nucleotide sequence: TGTGCCAGTAGTATCGCAGGTGTTAACTATGGCTACACCTTC.

The V gene is TRBV5-6, the J gene TRBJ2-7; TRBD2 matches at 13 bases. V dropped 5 bases and J dropped 1; count of bases not matched to a gene: 9. Germline loops: CDR1 SGHDT, CDR2 YYEEEE. The CDR3 has 17 residues. Here the CDR3 reads CASSPGLAGVVSYEQYF. CDR3 sequence (DNA): TGTGCCAGCAGTCCAGGACTAGCGGGAGTCGTTTCCTACGAGCAGTACTTC.

This clone was detected only a few times. The V gene is TRBV6-6, the J gene TRBJ1-5, with unresolved D. Germline-derived CDR1 and CDR2 are MNHNY and SVGAGI (reference sequence). CDR3 length: 12 residues. The germline V and J ends were trimmed by 2 bases and 10 bases, with 9 bases remaining between them. This CDR3 is CASSYHQVPQHF. CDR3 DNA sequence: TGTGCCAGCAGTTACCATCAGGTTCCCCAGCATTTT.

This chain connects TRBV7-2 to TRBJ2-3; TRBD2 matches at 7 bases. This CDR3 has 15 amino acids. The V gene's germline CDR1 is SGHTA and CDR2 FQGNSA. J was trimmed by 0 bases and V by 7 bases; bases with no gene match: 7. The CDR3 spells CASTVGGRSTDTQYF. Written as DNA, the CDR3 is TGTGCCAGCACCGTAGGCGGGAGAAGCACAGATACGCAGTATTTT.

The gene calls are TRBV5-1 and TRBJ2-5; 9 bases agree with TRBD1. The V gene's germline CDR1 is SGHRS and CDR2 YFSETQ. The CDR3 runs 14 residues. With V trimmed by 1 base and J by 3 bases, 1 base remained unmatched. CDR3 protein: CASSLTGGKETQYF. For the CDR3, the DNA is TGCGCCAGCAGCTTGACAGGGGGCAAAGAGACCCAGTACTTC.

The rearrangement links TRBV29-1 to TRBJ2-3; 11 bases are shared with TRBD2. V lost 3 bases and J lost 2; bases outside the gene matches: 4. The CDR3 extends over 15 amino acids. CDR1 is SQVTM and CDR2 is ANQGSEA in the germline V gene. CDR3 amino acids: CSVEGLAAPTDTQYF. The CDR3, as DNA: TGCAGCGTTGAGGGACTAGCGGCACCCACAGATACGCAGTATTTT.

CDR3 DNA sequence: TGCGCCAGCAGCTTGAGGGGACAGGGTTTTGGAGAGCAGTACTTC. As protein: CASSLRGQGFGEQYF. The chain recombines TRBV5-1 with TRBJ2-7, with 9 bases aligning to TRBD1. Trimming at V came to 1 base and at J to 7 bases, leaving 9 bases not matched to a gene. Germline CDR1 SGHRS, CDR2 YFSETQ. The CDR3 extends over 15 amino acids.